This T cell receptor beta chain was sequenced for a study of blood T cell repertoires in COVID-19. Across the whole study: Sites across the United States, Italy and Spain contributed samples from acute and convalescent COVID-19. Sample material is recorded as cDNA or gDNA derived from T cells, B-cell-depleted T cells, or PBMCs.

In the original processing: It was from reference gene primer amplification that nucleated cell counts were estimated. The method was immunoSEQ multiplex PCR; TCRdb's version includes in-frame clones alone and lacks a portion of them. That table is the source of V, J and clone size, and D and trimming were worked out from the DNA. The sample records approximately 150,000 clones, around 90% being singletons. V shed 5 bases and J 8 bases; nucleotides not matched to a gene: 7. The CDR3 has 15 residues. Looked up from germline, CDR1 is LNHDA and CDR2 is SQIVND (reference sequence). This receptor was identified in a woman aged 60-70 years with active or convalescent COVID-19. The V call is TRBV19, the J call TRBJ1-4; 11 nucleotides line up with TRBD1. What was sequenced was peripheral blood. DNA of the CDR3: TGTGCCAGTAGTCCAACCGGGACAGGGGGAGAAAAACTGTTTTTT. Protein sequence: CASSPTGTGGEKLFF.